The present T cell receptor (beta chain) was sequenced within a study of siplizumab effects on memory and regulatory T cells. The junction had 11 bases not matched to a gene; V was cut back by 4 bases and J by 6 bases. This CDR3 is 16 amino acids long. Germline V lookup: CDR1 SGHRS, CDR2 YFSETQ. Points from the study as a whole: Siplizumab significantly reduced alloreactive sequences traceable to unstimulated CD4+ memory cells. Memory T cells appeared less diverse than naive cells, which seemed to contribute substantially to alloresponse. Among alloreactive clones, only a minor fraction mapped to unstimulated subsets.

In each sample, approximately 90,000 TCR templates were assayed. Profiling relied on immunoSEQ multiplex PCR, and the TCRdb table lists in-frame clones only, not all of them. The sample lists more than 90,000 clones; roughly 94% were seen once. With respect to this clone: Its antigen is as yet unknown.

The gene calls are TRBV5-1 and TRBJ2-1, with 9 nucleotides matching TRBD2. This receptor was obtained from a human donor in good health. The sequenced material came from non-Treg CD4+ T cells sorted from blood. The DNA for the CDR3 is TGCGCCAGCAGCCCACCTAATCTAGCGGGAAGCAATGAGCAGTTCTTC. Protein sequence: CASSPPNLAGSNEQFF.